These T cell receptor beta chains were read from a single sample in a study of shared clonotypes between healthy human individuals. Produced via immunoSEQ multiplex PCR; TCRdb's table is partial and in-frame only. The table includes around 690,000 clones, about 92% detected once. Sequencing used memory CD8+ T cells from PBMCs. These receptor sequences come from a man between 18 and 35 years old in good health. Some clones in this sample may be carry-over from other donors' samples. Each CDR3 is given with its conserved first and last residue. Each record gives: J gene, clone size, V gene, D gene, CDR3 protein, CDR3 DNA. A D gene is named only where the DNA matches it firmly. A clone size is listed for some rows: how often the clone was seen (once, few, many), or a class if it is expanded.

TRBJ2-1,.,TRBV28,TRBD2,CASSPPSLREDYNEQFF,TGTGCCAGCAGCCCCCCCTCATTACGGGAGGACTACAATGAGCAGTTCTTC
TRBJ2-7,.,TRBV29-1,.,CSVTDGYEQYF,TGCAGCGTTACGGATGGCTACGAGCAGTACTTC
TRBJ2-2,.,TRBV18,.,CASSPLGGHTGELFF,TGTGCCAGCTCACCTCTCGGGGGTCACACCGGGGAGCTGTTTTTT
TRBJ2-3,.,TRBV7-9,.,CASSLAGRSSTDTQYF,TGTGCCAGCAGCTTGGCGGGGCGGTCCAGCACAGATACGCAGTATTTT
TRBJ2-1,.,TRBV5-5,TRBD2,CASSPPGLADYNEQFF,TGTGCCAGCAGCCCTCCGGGACTAGCGGACTACAATGAGCAGTTCTTC
TRBJ2-7,once,TRBV4-1,TRBD2,CASSQDRTSGTYEQYF,TGCGCCAGCAGCCAAGATAGAACTAGCGGAACCTACGAGCAGTACTTC
TRBJ2-2,.,TRBV4-2,TRBD2,CASSQASASGRGIGELFF,TGTGCCAGCAGCCAAGCCAGTGCTAGCGGGAGGGGTATCGGGGAGCTGTTTTTT
TRBJ2-1,.,TRBV27,.,CASSLRQAGNEQFF,TGTGCCAGCAGTTTGAGACAGGCGGGGAATGAGCAGTTCTTC
TRBJ2-1,once,TRBV9,TRBD2,CASSLLAGSSYNEQFF,TGTGCCAGCAGCTTACTAGCGGGGAGCTCCTACAATGAGCAGTTCTTC
TRBJ1-1,.,TRBV23-1,.,CASSRQGSSMNTEAFF,TGCGCCAGCAGTCGGCAGGGGTCCTCCATGAACACTGAAGCTTTCTTT
TRBJ1-1,.,TRBV6-1,.,CASSEGTAMNTEAFF,TGTGCCAGCAGTGAAGGAACAGCCATGAACACTGAAGCTTTCTTT
TRBJ1-1,.,TRBV9,.,CASSQHQGPDTEAFF,TGTGCCAGCAGCCAACACCAGGGGCCGGACACTGAAGCTTTCTTT
TRBJ2-2,.,TRBV7-8,.,CASSLRGSYTGELFF,TGTGCCAGCAGCTTAAGGGGTAGCTACACCGGGGAGCTGTTTTTT
TRBJ2-1,.,TRBV10-2,TRBD2,CASRTSGINEQFF,TGCGCCAGTCGGACTAGCGGGATCAATGAGCAGTTCTTC
TRBJ2-3,once,TRBV27,.,CASSNLDTQYF,TGTGCCAGCAGTAACTTAGATACGCAGTATTTT
TRBJ2-7,.,TRBV2,.,CASSPGTGTYEQYF,TGTGCCAGCAGTCCCGGGACGGGAACCTACGAGCAGTACTTC
TRBJ2-7,.,TRBV9,.,CASSLRVANEQYF,TGTGCCAGCAGCCTGAGGGTAGCAAACGAGCAGTACTTC
TRBJ2-3,.,TRBV19,TRBD1,CASSMRQGSTDTQYF,TGTGCCAGTAGTATGCGACAGGGGAGCACAGATACGCAGTATTTT
TRBJ2-3,.,TRBV7-9,TRBD2,CASSLGTSGFTDTQYF,TGTGCCAGCAGCTTAGGGACTAGCGGGTTCACAGATACGCAGTATTTT
TRBJ2-1,.,TRBV9,.,CASSPRGLPSSYNEQFF,TGTGCCAGCAGCCCCCGAGGGCTTCCCAGCTCCTACAATGAGCAGTTCTTC
TRBJ2-7,.,TRBV7-2,.,CASSPTAYEQYF,TGTGCCAGCAGCCCAACCGCCTACGAGCAGTACTTC
TRBJ1-1,.,TRBV9,.,CASSAWDGMNTEAFF,TGTGCCAGCAGCGCCTGGGACGGAATGAACACTGAAGCTTTCTTT
TRBJ2-5,.,TRBV11-2,.,CASSLESVYQETQYF,TGTGCCAGCAGCTTAGAATCAGTGTACCAAGAGACCCAGTACTTC
TRBJ2-7,.,TRBV28,TRBD1,CASSSHRDSSYEQYF,TGTGCCAGCAGTTCCCACCGGGACAGTTCCTACGAGCAGTACTTC
TRBJ1-2,.,TRBV7-9,.,CASSRPGPTYGYTF,TGTGCCAGCAGCCGGCCGGGACCGACCTATGGCTACACCTTC
TRBJ2-3,.,TRBV27,.,CASMKVYTDTQYF,TGTGCCAGCATGAAGGTTTACACAGATACGCAGTATTTT
TRBJ2-1,.,TRBV5-1,TRBD2,CASSLEPSGSTGPGNEQFF,TGCGCCAGCAGCTTGGAGCCTAGCGGGAGTACCGGGCCGGGCAATGAGCAGTTCTTC
TRBJ2-1,.,TRBV2,.,CASSANSYNGEQFF,TGTGCCAGCAGTGCTAACTCCTACAATGGGGAGCAGTTCTTC
TRBJ2-5,.,TRBV7-9,TRBD2,CASSPDRHIAGGPGETQYF,TGTGCCAGCAGCCCGGACAGACATATAGCGGGAGGGCCAGGAGAGACCCAGTACTTC
TRBJ2-3,.,TRBV27,TRBD2,CASSPRLAGGPGTDTQYF,TGTGCCAGCAGTCCCCGACTAGCGGGAGGGCCGGGCACAGATACGCAGTATTTT
TRBJ2-7,once,TRBV7-9,TRBD2,CAVLGGDYEQYF,TGTGCCGTCCTTGGGGGGGATTACGAGCAGTACTTC
TRBJ1-5,.,TRBV5-4,.,CASSNGGNQPQHF,TGTGCCAGCAGCAACGGGGGCAATCAGCCCCAGCATTTT
TRBJ1-5,once,TRBV28,.,CASSFGRNQPQHF,TGTGCCAGCAGTTTCGGTCGCAATCAGCCCCAGCATTTT
TRBJ1-2,few,TRBV10-2,.,CASSEERGVYGYTF,TGCGCCAGCAGTGAGGAAAGAGGGGTCTATGGCTACACCTTC
TRBJ1-4,.,TRBV5-1,.,CASSLAPVTNEKLFF,TGCGCCAGCAGCTTGGCCCCAGTAACAAATGAAAAACTGTTTTTT
TRBJ1-2,.,TRBV4-1,.,CASSQDVGPTNYGYTF,TGCGCCAGCAGCCAGGATGTGGGCCCCACTAACTATGGCTACACCTTC
TRBJ2-7,.,TRBV9,.,CASSVTGFAYEQYF,TGTGCCAGCAGCGTAACAGGGTTCGCCTACGAGCAGTACTTC
TRBJ2-6,.,TRBV4-3,TRBD2,CASSQTPSGRISGANVLTF,TGCGCCAGCAGCCAAACACCTAGCGGGAGAATCTCTGGGGCCAACGTCCTGACTTTC
TRBJ2-3,.,TRBV29-1,.,CSVVGGKATDTQYF,TGCAGCGTTGTGGGTGGGAAAGCGACAGATACGCAGTATTTT
TRBJ2-1,.,TRBV27,.,CASSLRGSAYNEQFF,TGTGCCAGCAGTTTACGGGGCTCGGCCTACAATGAGCAGTTCTTC
TRBJ2-7,.,TRBV27,TRBD2,CASSFLAGHEQYF,TGTGCCAGCAGTTTTCTAGCGGGGCACGAGCAGTACTTC
TRBJ2-5,.,TRBV2,.,CASSLPGNSETQYF,TGTGCCAGCAGTCTCCCGGGTAACTCGGAGACCCAGTACTTC
TRBJ2-7,.,TRBV5-4,.,CASSPHPRNEQYF,TGTGCCAGCAGCCCCCACCCGAGGAACGAGCAGTACTTC
TRBJ2-7,once,TRBV6-5,.,CASKIDPFSYEQYF,TGTGCCAGCAAAATCGATCCCTTTAGCTACGAGCAGTACTTC
TRBJ2-3,.,TRBV4-1,TRBD1,CASSQNQRDRGTDTQYF,TGCGCCAGCAGCCAAAACCAACGGGACAGGGGCACAGATACGCAGTATTTT
TRBJ1-1,.,TRBV28,.,CASSPSRGNTEAFF,TGTGCCAGCAGTCCGTCTCGGGGGAACACTGAAGCTTTCTTT
TRBJ1-1,few,TRBV4-1,.,CASSQESGFNTEAFF,TGCGCCAGCAGCCAAGAATCGGGGTTTAACACTGAAGCTTTCTTT
TRBJ2-7,.,TRBV30,.,CAWSVPRGGPYEQYF,TGTGCCTGGAGTGTACCTCGGGGTGGACCCTACGAGCAGTACTTC
TRBJ2-2,once,TRBV7-6,.,CASSLAVRTDNTGELFF,TGTGCCAGCAGCTTAGCAGTACGGACAGATAACACCGGGGAGCTGTTTTTT
TRBJ2-7,.,TRBV7-9,TRBD2,CASSSLAGGLEQYF,TGTGCCAGCAGCTCCCTAGCGGGAGGGTTGGAGCAGTACTTC
TRBJ2-7,.,TRBV11-1,TRBD1,CASSFAGGGDEQYF,TGTGCCAGCAGCTTCGCAGGGGGCGGAGACGAGCAGTACTTC
TRBJ2-1,.,TRBV5-1,.,CASSLIWTTYNEQFF,TGCGCCAGCAGCTTGATCTGGACTACGTACAATGAGCAGTTCTTC